These T cell receptor beta chains were read from a single sample in a study of T cells in Graves' hyperthyroidism and ophthalmopathy. TCRdb reprocessed the multiplex PCR reads via MiXCR and lists one record per CDR3 protein. The data show around 600,000 distinct CDR3 sequences, 15% to 20% seen once. Sequenced material: blood. These receptors were collected from a woman in her thirties or forties with Graves' ophthalmopathy. CDR3s include the opening cysteine and the closing phenylalanine or tryptophan. Fields, in order: V gene, J gene, D gene, clone size, CDR3 protein, CDR3 DNA. A D gene is named only where the DNA matches it firmly. Not every row has a clone size; where given, it reads once, few, many or a size class.

>TRBV10-3|TRBJ1-1|-|many
CATRDDGDTEAFF
TGTGCCACCCGGGACGATGGGGACACTGAAGCTTTCTTT
>TRBV10-3|TRBJ1-1|-|-
CAISVTEGVTEAFF
TGTGCCATCAGTGTAACCGAGGGGGTCACTGAAGCTTTCTTT
>TRBV2|TRBJ2-5|-|many
CASNRNPETQYF
TGTGCCAGCAACCGCAACCCGGAGACCCAGTACTTC
>TRBV28|TRBJ2-7|TRBD1|many
CASTPRTGFYEQYF
TGTGCCAGCACCCCCAGGACAGGGTTCTACGAGCAGTACTTC
>TRBV30|TRBJ1-2|-|many
CAWSVRGRRDYGYTF
TGTGCCTGGAGTGTAAGGGGCCGCAGGGACTATGGCTACACCTTC
>TRBV11-2|TRBJ2-7|TRBD2|many
CASSQGRLAGEQYF
TGTGCCAGCAGCCAGGGTCGGCTAGCGGGCGAGCAGTACTTC
>TRBV12-3/TRBV12-4|TRBJ2-1|-|many
CASSLVRVPYNEQFF
TGTGCCAGCAGTTTAGTGAGGGTCCCCTACAATGAGCAGTTCTTC
>TRBV12-5|TRBJ1-1|-|few
CASSGPTRVNTEAFF
TGTGCTAGCTCCGGGCCGACAAGGGTGAACACTGAAGCTTTCTTT
>TRBV5-8|TRBJ2-1|-|many
CASSFGDGEQFF
TGTGCCAGCAGCTTCGGGGACGGCGAGCAGTTCTTC
>TRBV11-2|TRBJ1-1|TRBD1|few
CASSDRGRGMNTEAFF
TGTGCCAGTAGTGACAGGGGCCGAGGAATGAACACTGAAGCTTTCTTT
>TRBV6-5|TRBJ2-5|TRBD1|few
CASSYDRGGQETQYF
TGTGCCAGCAGTTACGACAGGGGGGGCCAAGAGACCCAGTACTTC
>TRBV19|TRBJ2-5|TRBD1|few
CASSPGTGTAKETQYF
TGTGCCAGTAGTCCCGGGACAGGGACAGCAAAGGAGACCCAGTACTTC
>TRBV20-1|TRBJ2-1|TRBD1|many
CSAPDPAGTGSHNEQFF
TGCAGTGCCCCTGACCCCGCCGGGACAGGGAGCCACAATGAGCAGTTCTTC
>TRBV2|TRBJ2-3|-|many
CASSQFASYTDTQYF
TGTGCCAGCAGCCAATTTGCCTCCTATACAGATACGCAGTATTTT
>TRBV4-2|TRBJ1-4|TRBD1|-
CASSQASQLGQGPYSAEKLFF
TGTGCCAGCAGCCAAGCTAGCCAATTGGGACAGGGTCCTTATAGTGCTGAAAAACTGTTTTTT
>TRBV6-1|TRBJ1-1|-|few
CASSAPGISAEAFF
TGTGCCAGCAGTGCACCCGGGATTAGCGCTGAAGCTTTCTTT
>TRBV29-1|TRBJ2-5|-|few
CSVIGSSDYQETQYF
TGCAGCGTTATCGGGAGTAGCGACTACCAAGAGACCCAGTACTTC
>TRBV13|TRBJ1-1|-|many
CASSDSSLGGNTEAFF
TGTGCCAGCAGCGACTCTTCGCTGGGGGGGAACACTGAAGCTTTCTTT
>TRBV2|TRBJ2-1|TRBD2|many
CASRIGLASGEQFF
TGTGCCAGCAGAATCGGACTAGCTTCTGGTGAGCAGTTCTTC
>TRBV20-1|TRBJ2-2|TRBD2|many
CSASQTSGVTGELFF
TGCAGTGCTAGCCAGACTAGCGGTGTCACCGGGGAGCTGTTTTTT
>TRBV5-1|TRBJ2-3|-|many
CASSVRGVGADTQYF
TGCGCCAGCAGCGTGAGAGGAGTTGGCGCAGATACGCAGTATTTT
>TRBV30|TRBJ1-1|-|many
CAWSVLAGEAFF
TGTGCCTGGAGTGTCTTGGCGGGTGAAGCTTTCTTT
>TRBV2|TRBJ1-1|-|many
CASRVTVNTEAFF
TGTGCCAGCAGAGTGACAGTAAACACTGAAGCTTTCTTT
>TRBV27|TRBJ1-5|-|many
CASSFAGQSDQPQHF
TGTGCCAGCAGTTTCGCTGGACAGTCTGATCAGCCCCAGCATTTT
>TRBV6-1|TRBJ2-7|TRBD1|many
CATRDSSYEQYF
TGTGCCACCAGGGACAGCTCCTACGAGCAGTACTTC
>TRBV2|TRBJ1-1|-|many
CASSEAASDSMNTEAFF
TGTGCCAGCAGTGAAGCGGCATCGGACAGCATGAACACTGAAGCTTTCTTT
>TRBV7-9|TRBJ2-5|TRBD2|few
CASSTGTRIYQETQYF
TGTGCCAGCAGTACCGGGACTAGAATATACCAAGAGACCCAGTACTTC
>TRBV2|TRBJ2-5|-|many
CASSAGPAAKTQYF
TGTGCCAGCAGCGCCGGGCCAGCAGCTAAGACCCAGTACTTC
>TRBV5-1|TRBJ1-6|-|-
CASSRKTGFNSPLHF
TGTGCCAGCAGCCGGAAGACAGGATTTAATTCACCCCTCCACTTT
>TRBV2|TRBJ2-2|-|many
CASTTQGLTGELFF
TGTGCCAGCACCACACAGGGCCTCACCGGGGAGCTGTTTTTT
>TRBV3-1|TRBJ2-4|TRBD1|many
CASSLLTGAKNIQYF
TGTGCCAGCAGCTTATTGACAGGGGCCAAAAACATTCAGTACTTC
>TRBV6-1|TRBJ2-7|-|-
CASSEALRDELEQYF
TGTGCCAGCAGTGAAGCGCTTCGGGACGAACTCGAGCAGTACTTC
>TRBV3-1|TRBJ2-3|-|many
CASSHGGIKGTQYF
TGTGCCAGCAGCCACGGCGGGATAAAGGGGACGCAGTATTTT
>TRBV28|TRBJ2-7|-|-
CASSMTGEEQYF
TGTGCCAGCAGCATGACAGGTGAGGAGCAGTACTTC
>TRBV5-1|TRBJ2-7|-|-
CASSSSVGGGGYEQYF
TGCGCCAGCAGCTCCTCTGTAGGGGGCGGGGGATACGAGCAGTACTTC
>TRBV4-2|TRBJ2-5|TRBD2|many
CASSQSGTSGGETQYF
TGTGCCAGCAGCCAGTCCGGGACTAGCGGGGGGGAGACCCAGTACTTC
>TRBV6-2/TRBV6-3|TRBJ2-5|TRBD1|-
CASTAVGGETQYF
TGTGCCAGCACAGCAGTAGGGGGCGAGACCCAGTACTTC
>TRBV18|TRBJ2-1|TRBD2|many
CASSPLAGPDNEQFF
TGTGCCAGCTCACCCTTAGCGGGACCAGACAATGAGCAGTTCTTC
>TRBV5-6|TRBJ2-5|TRBD1|many
CASSLADRGTETQYF
TGTGCCAGCAGCTTAGCGGACAGGGGCACAGAGACCCAGTACTTC
>TRBV18|TRBJ2-7|-|few
CASPPTTGGYEQYF
TGTGCCAGCCCACCAACGACCGGGGGCTACGAGCAGTACTTC
>TRBV12-3/TRBV12-4|TRBJ2-1|TRBD2|-
CASSPELAGGRNEQFF
TGTGCCAGCAGCCCGGAACTAGCGGGAGGGCGGAATGAGCAGTTCTTC
>TRBV12-3/TRBV12-4|TRBJ1-3|-|many
CASSTPIGGGSGNTIYF
TGTGCCAGCAGTACCCCGATTGGGGGCGGCTCTGGAAACACCATATATTTT
>TRBV20-1|TRBJ1-5|-|-
CSGRAGDQPQHF
TGCAGCGGGAGGGCGGGGGATCAGCCCCAGCATTTT
>TRBV29-1|TRBJ1-1|-|many
CSADSPNTEAFF
TGCAGCGCGGACAGCCCTAACACTGAAGCTTTCTTT
>TRBV6-1|TRBJ2-3|-|many
CASSYRRGASTDTQYF
TGTGCCAGCAGTTACCGGAGGGGGGCGAGCACAGATACGCAGTATTTT
>TRBV7-6|TRBJ2-3|TRBD2|many
CASSLGGLAGGPRTDTQYF
TGTGCCAGCAGCTTAGGGGGACTAGCGGGGGGGCCACGCACAGATACGCAGTATTTT
>TRBV3-1|TRBJ1-2|-|-
CASSPRQGGTYTF
TGTGCCAGCAGCCCCCGGCAGGGAGGAACCTACACCTTC
>TRBV12-3/TRBV12-4|TRBJ2-3|TRBD2|many
CASSSSGAPSTDTQYF
TGTGCCAGCAGTTCTAGCGGGGCCCCGAGCACAGATACGCAGTATTTT